This T cell receptor beta chain was identified in a study of blood T cells in healthy people across ages. Background on the study: With template switching, about one barcoded beta molecule was captured per two T cells. Study outcomes and limitations: Both higher diversity and more naive CD4+ cells marked long-lived donors when set against aged donors.

This clonotype was detected a few times. Antigen specificity is unknown. Individuals who donated were healthy Caucasians from Russia aged 6 to 90. Each sample yielded at least 5 micrograms of PBMC total RNA. With a J-beta primer mix and a sample-barcoded 5' primer, a second PCR ran about 7 to 12 cycles. TCRdb processed the 5' RACE reads anew with MiXCR; each CDR3 protein has one entry. The sample lists roughly 1,500,000 distinct CDR3 sequences, roughly 45% occurring once. V lost 3 bases and J lost 9, with 15 bases in between. The germline V gene has CDR1 MGHRA and CDR2 YSYEKL. This CDR3 is built from 14 residues.

Sequenced input: blood. J is TRBJ2-1 and V is TRBV4-1; D unclear. The origin of this receptor is a woman younger than 35 in good health. The CDR3, as DNA: TGCGCCAGCAGCCAGGCCCCCTCCACGGTTGAGCAGTTCTTC. Its translation: CASSQAPSTVEQFF.